This T cell receptor beta chain was recovered during a study of CD8+ T cells in alopecia areata (dated by TCRdb to between 2017 and 2018). Turning to the overall study: The treated patients took part in an open-label pilot trial in which moderate-to-severe alopecia areata was treated with oral tofacitinib at 5 to 10 mg twice daily. TCRbeta CDR3 regions were amplified by immunoSEQ multiplex PCR using 35 Vbeta forward and 13 Jbeta reverse primers. Clonality in the scalp was compared among normal scalp (n=4), patchy alopecia areata scalp (n=8), and alopecia totalis/universalis scalp (n=8). RNA was extracted with the PAXgene miRNA kit for fixed scalp, the miRNeasy kit for PBMCs, and the RNeasy kit for mouse skin. The SALT score, which quantifies the percentage of affected scalp surface area, was used to measure disease severity in treated patients. Human TCRbeta sequencing covered scalp tissue and sorted CD4+ and CD8+ peripheral blood T cells from patchy and totalis/universalis alopecia areata patients and healthy controls. High-throughput TCRbeta sequencing was used to examine T cell clonal expansion in alopecia areata in both the C3H/HeJ mouse model and human patients. Tofacitinib was administered for 6 to 18 months, and 6 months of follow-up off drug were then conducted to assess delayed response and recurrence. Patients on tofacitinib were biopsied at baseline and after 4 and 24 weeks of treatment, and several of the patients also had a later scalp biopsy.

A distance of 22 bases separates the germline ends of V and J, which lose 8 bases and 8 bases respectively. Including cysteine and phenylalanine, the CDR3 has 14 amino acids. Solely the CDR3 DNA is kept, with 42 bases framed from the first base. As encoded in the germline V gene, CDR1 is SGHDT while CDR2 is YYEEEE. About this clone itself: The specificity of this receptor is unknown. No clone much larger than this one lies a single base away; base qualities are absent.

Per the publication, the time point label means: 20 to 30 weeks on oral tofacitinib. This specimen's treatment or condition label, per the study, means: oral pan-JAK inhibitor, 5-10 mg twice daily. Peripheral blood and lesional scalp punch biopsies were obtained from patients with alopecia areata. PBMCs were isolated by density centrifugation and stained for CD3, CD4 and CD8, after which CD4+ and CD8+ T cells were sorted on a FACSAria. The library was generated by the immunoSEQ multiplex PCR assay. RNA was extracted from all samples and reverse transcribed into cDNA, which served as template for TCR sequencing. SuperScript III was used to make first-strand cDNA, primed with a 2:1 mix of oligo-dT and random hexamers. A synthetic immune receptor repertoire was used to measure amplification bias, and any remaining bias was corrected computationally. In the original analysis: Raw reads were preprocessed to remove errors, and CDR3 was defined by IMGT conventions from the conserved cysteine to phenylalanine. Clonality was computed by normalizing Shannon entropy by log2 of the number of productive unique TCRs and subtracting the result from 1. Scalp TCRbeta sequences were cross-referenced with sorted blood CD4 and CD8 repertoires so that the CD4 or CD8 identity of scalp clones could be inferred. The immuneACCESS repertoire file appears here via TCRdb, limited to in-frame rearrangements. These files lack a portion of the clones; in checked studies, under half of the deficit traces to unresolved V genes, and the cause of the others is not known. The D gene and trimming were derived from the DNA, and the V and J assignments and clone size from that table. This sample lists some 120,000 clones; roughly 55% were detected once. The ten largest clonotypes hold about 12% of the sample.

Overall study results and their limits: The treated cohort was small, with a single nonresponder, so links between baseline CD8+ expansion and response need larger studies. Compared with mice, TCR sequences shared between patients were less clear, possibly partly because of HLA diversity across the patient population. Many expanded lesional clones were found to persist in scalp and blood during tofacitinib treatment, and relapse after treatment cessation may be partly explained by this persistence. Compared with normal scalp, lesional scalp had higher clonality and more expanded CD8+ clones, particularly in alopecia totalis/universalis, a pattern that suggests antigenic drive. Tofacitinib significantly lowered scalp clonality and the number of expanded CD8+ clones among the top 100 scalp clones. Unlike mouse skin, which is dominated by gammadelta T cells, normal human skin has resident alphabeta T cells that are also sequenced, and this complicates analysis of the scalp TCR repertoire.

The source of this sequence is a human donor with alopecia areata. The material was CD8+ T cells sorted from blood, obtained at week 24, from a patient treated with tofacitinib. The chain joins TRBV5-6 to TRBJ1-2; the D gene is perhaps TRBD1, on 6 matching bases. The CDR3 region has the sequence CASAYLGQSEGYTF. The DNA reads as follows: TGTGCCAGTGCTTACTTAGGACAGTCTGAAGGCTACACCTTC.